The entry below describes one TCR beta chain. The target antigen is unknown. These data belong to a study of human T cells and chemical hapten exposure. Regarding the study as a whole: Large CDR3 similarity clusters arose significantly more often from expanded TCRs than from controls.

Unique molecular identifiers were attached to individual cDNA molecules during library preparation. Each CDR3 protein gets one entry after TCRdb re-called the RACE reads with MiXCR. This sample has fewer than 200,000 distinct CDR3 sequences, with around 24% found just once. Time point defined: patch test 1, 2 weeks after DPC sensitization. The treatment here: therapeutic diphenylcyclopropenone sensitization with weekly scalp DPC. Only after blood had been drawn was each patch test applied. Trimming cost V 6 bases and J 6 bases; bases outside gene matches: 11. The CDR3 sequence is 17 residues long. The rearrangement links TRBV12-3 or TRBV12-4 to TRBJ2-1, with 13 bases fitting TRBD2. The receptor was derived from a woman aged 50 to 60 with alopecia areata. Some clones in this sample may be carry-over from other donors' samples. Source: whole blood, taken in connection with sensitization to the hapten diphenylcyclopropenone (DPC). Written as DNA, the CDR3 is TGTGCCAGCAGCCCATCTCCGGGACTAGCGGGAAGCAATGAGCAGTTCTTC. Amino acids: CASSPSPGLAGSNEQFF.